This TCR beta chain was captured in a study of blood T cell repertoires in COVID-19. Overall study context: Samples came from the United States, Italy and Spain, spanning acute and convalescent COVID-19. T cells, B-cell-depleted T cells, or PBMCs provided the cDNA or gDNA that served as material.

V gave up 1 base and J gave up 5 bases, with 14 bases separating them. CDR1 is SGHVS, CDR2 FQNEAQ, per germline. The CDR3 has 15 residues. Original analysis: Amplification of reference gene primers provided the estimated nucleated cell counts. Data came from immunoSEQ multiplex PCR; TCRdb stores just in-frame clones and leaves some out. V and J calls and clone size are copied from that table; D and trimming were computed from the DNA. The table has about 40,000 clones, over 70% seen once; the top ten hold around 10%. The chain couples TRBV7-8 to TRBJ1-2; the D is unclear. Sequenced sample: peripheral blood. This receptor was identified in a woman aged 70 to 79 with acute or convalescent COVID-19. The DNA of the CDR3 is TGTGCCAGCAGCTTAGGAATGGGAGTAAAGTATGGCTACACCTTC. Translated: CASSLGMGVKYGYTF.